This TCR beta chain was recovered during a study of cytomegalovirus exposure and HLA in healthy donors. Study-level results: Accurate prediction of HLA-A and HLA-B alleles (for most subjects) was reportedly achieved from TCR beta sequences. Associated with HLA alleles at 0.05 false discovery rate in a later analysis were some 16,000 TCR beta sequences. Reportedly, diagnosis of cytomegalovirus status by the classifier showed high specificity and sensitivity. With DRB1 most and HLA-C fewest, TCR association rates differed between HLA loci in a later analysis.

PCR was performed using 60 Vbeta and 13 Jbeta primers. Clones were sequenced by immunoSEQ multiplex PCR, and TCRdb holds only the in-frame ones, with some missing. The sample yields about 40,000 clones, of which the top ten take up roughly 1.8%. A remark on this clone: As yet, its antigen is unknown.

The V end lost 4 bases, the J end lost 10 bases, and 16 bases lay between the germline ends. This CDR3 comprises 13 residues. Germline CDR1 reads SGHTA; CDR2 reads FQGNSA. This receptor was taken from a woman aged 25 to 45 in good health and CMV-seronegative. Sequences were obtained from PBMCs. The chain recombines TRBV7-2 with TRBJ1-1; D perhaps matches TRBD1 (5 bases). CDR3 sequence: CASSSNSRVGAFF. In nucleotides, the CDR3 is TGTGCCAGCAGCTCCAACTCCAGGGTGGGAGCTTTCTTT.